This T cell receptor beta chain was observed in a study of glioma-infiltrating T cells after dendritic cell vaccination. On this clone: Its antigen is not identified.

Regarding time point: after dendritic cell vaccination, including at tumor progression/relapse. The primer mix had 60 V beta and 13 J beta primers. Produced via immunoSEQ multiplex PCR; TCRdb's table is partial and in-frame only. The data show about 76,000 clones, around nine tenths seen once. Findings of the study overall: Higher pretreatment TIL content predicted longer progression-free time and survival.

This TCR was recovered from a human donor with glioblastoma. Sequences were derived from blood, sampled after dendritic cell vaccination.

The CDR3 region is CASSLGDRPRDIQYF. The CDR3 bases are TGTGCCAGCTCGTTAGGGGACAGGCCCAGGGACATTCAGTACTTC. The J gene is TRBJ2-4, the V gene TRBV18, with TRBD1 identical over 8 bases. Germline-derived CDR1 and CDR2 are KGHSH and LQKENI. Trimming at V came to 6 bases and at J to 8 bases, leaving 12 bases not matched to a gene. This CDR3 has 15 amino acids.